This T cell receptor (beta chain) is from a study of CD8+ T cells in alopecia areata. CDR1 is GTSNPN, CDR2 SVGIG, per germline (reference sequence). V gave up 2 bases and J gave up 2 bases, with 4 bases separating them. CDR3 length: 12 residues. Reverse transcribed after extraction, RNA yielded cDNA as the sequencing template. Profiling relied on immunoSEQ multiplex PCR, and the TCRdb table lists in-frame clones only, not all of them. The table records 150,000 to 200,000 clones, 50% to 70% of them present only once. Treatment in this sample: oral pan-JAK inhibitor, 5-10 mg twice daily. This clone was observed once. Additional DNA sequences in this sample encode the identical CDR3.

The clonotype was recovered from a human donor with alopecia areata. V is TRBV30 and J is TRBJ2-1; D unresolved. The sample in question was CD4+ T cells sorted from blood, obtained around week 50, from a patient treated with tofacitinib. The CDR3 bases are TGTGCCTGGAGTCCGACCTACAATGAGCAGTTCTTC. It encodes CAWSPTYNEQFF.